This TCR beta chain is from a study of CXCR3-negative and CXCR3-positive naive CD8 T cells. Study observations and caveats: Freshly isolated PBMCs were used in most assays, given partial CXCR3 loss after freezing. Comparably high diversity marked both naive subsets, whereas memory CD8+ cells had much lower diversity. It was found that naive subsets had comparable surface CD5, and TCR strength was inferred from TRB CDR3 properties.

The CDR3 loop spans 15 amino acids. CDR1 and CDR2 from the germline V gene are LNHDA and SQIVND (reference sequence). UMI-labeled TRB cDNA libraries were prepared by 5' RACE. No DNA is given; TCRdb re-called the 5' RACE reads and lists each CDR3 protein once. The sample has about 40,000 distinct CDR3 sequences, and its top ten clones hold around a tenth. As for this clonotype: The antigen is unknown.

The rearrangement links TRBV19 to TRBJ2-7; TCRdb's D call, TRBD1, is unchecked because there is no DNA. The sequence derives from a human donor in good health. Some clones in this sample may be carry-over from other donors' samples. Sequencing used memory CD8+ T cells from blood. This chain's CDR3 is CASSIRDSLRYEQYF.